This TCR beta chain was identified in a study of regulatory T cells in long-lasting Graves disease. As for time point: persistent/refractory GD, antithyroid drugs over 5 years with positive TRAb. TCR sequences were obtained from RNA taken from PBMCs. Comment on this clonotype: Antigen unknown.

Combining iRepertoire HTBI primers with Arm-PCR of CDR3 regions, the authors built TCR beta libraries. TCRdb processed the multiplex PCR reads anew with MiXCR; each CDR3 protein has one entry. The repertoire holds 400,000 to 500,000 distinct CDR3 sequences, with 20% to 25% as singletons. Study observations and caveats: Patients with persistent disease shared some 3,000 public clonotypes, outpacing the roughly 970 shared by new patients.

This CDR3 region has 14 residues. The junction had 0 bases not matched to a gene; V was cut back by 0 bases and J by 4 bases. Germline V gene data show CDR1 as MNHEY and CDR2 as SVGEGT. The V and J genes are TRBV6-2 or TRBV6-3 and TRBJ1-5; 7 nucleotides line up with TRBD1. The sequence derives from a female donor with Graves disease. Sample: peripheral blood mononuclear cells (PBMCs), taken when the disease was refractory, from a patient treated with antithyroid drugs. DNA of the CDR3: TGTGCCAGCAGTTACTCGACAGGGAATCAGCCCCAGCATTTT. Amino acids: CASSYSTGNQPQHF.